The 30 T cell receptor beta chains in this list originate from one sample, sequenced in a study of cytomegalovirus exposure and HLA in healthy donors. A multiplex PCR was run with 60 Vbeta primers and 13 Jbeta primers. Here immunoSEQ multiplex PCR was the method, and the copy in TCRdb shows in-frame clones only, minus some. The repertoire holds 55,000 to 80,000 clones, with over 50% as singletons. Source material: PBMCs. The receptor set was obtained from a man in his forties in good health and CMV-seropositive.

CDR3 nucleotides: TGTGCCAGCAGCCCCCGACCGCTGGGAGCGGGGGGGAGGCAGTATTTT. It translates to CASSPRPLGAGGRQYF. The chain recombines TRBV7-3 with TRBJ2-3; 10 positions agree with TRBD2. The CDR3 length is 16 residues. The V and J ends lost 5 bases and 11 bases, in that order; junction bases with no gene match: 16. Germline V CDR1 and CDR2: SGHTA, FQGTGA.

The chain combines TRBV14 with TRBJ1-1, with D possibly TRBD1 on 6 matching bases. V was pared by 0 bases and J by 0 bases, with 17 bases between. Per germline, CDR1 SGHDN and CDR2 FVKESK. The CDR3 is 18 residues long. DNA of the CDR3: TGTGCCAGCAGCCAAGAAGGATGGGGGCCCGTCATGAACACTGAAGCTTTCTTT. Translating it yields CASSQEGWGPVMNTEAFF. The entire variable domain, with the rest obtained from reference TRBV14 and TRBJ1-1, is as follows: EAGVTQFPSHSVIEKGQTVTLRCDPISGHDNLYWYRRVMGKEIKFLLHFVKESKQDESGMPNNRFLAERTGGTYSTLKVQPAELEDSGVYFCASSQEGWGPVMNTEAFFGQGTRLTVV.

The chain is built from TRBV2 and TRBJ2-1, with 7 bases fitting TRBD2. The V gene end was trimmed by 2 bases and the J gene end by 6 bases; junction bases not matched to a gene: 4. Per the germline V gene, CDR1 is SNHLY and CDR2 is FYNNEI. There are 14 residues in the CDR3. CDR3 nucleotides: TGTGCCAGCAGTGAACAACTAGCGTCCAATGAGCAGTTCTTC. Translating gives CASSEQLASNEQFF.

The chain combines TRBV15 with TRBJ1-2; TRBD1 is a possible D gene (6 bases). Germline CDR1 is LNHNV and CDR2 is YYDKDF (reference sequence). V was shortened by 5 bases and J by 2 bases, with 18 bases between the two germline ends. The CDR3 runs to 16 residues. The CDR3: CATSPRTANSNYGYTF. The CDR3 DNA reads TGTGCCACCAGCCCGCGGACAGCCAACTCCAACTATGGCTACACCTTC.

Concerning this clone itself: A read error may produce the germline difference seen at one junction end. The rearrangement joins TRBV7-3 to TRBJ2-3, with TRBD2 matching over 9 bases. The CDR3 sequence is 14 residues long. The germline CDR1 and CDR2 sequences are SGHTA and FQGTGA. DNA of the CDR3: TGTGCCAGCAGCTTGGGGACTAGCATAGATACGCAGTATTTT. It yields the protein CASSLGTSIDTQYF.

The chain couples TRBV5-6 to TRBJ2-3, with 7 bases identical to TRBD1. The CDR3 consists of 14 residues. Looked up from germline, CDR1 is SGHDT and CDR2 is YYEEEE. V lost 4 bases to trimming and J lost 1 base; unmatched junction nucleotides: 3. CDR3 protein: CASSIGQGTDTQYF. In DNA form, the CDR3 reads TGTGCCAGCAGCATCGGACAGGGCACAGATACGCAGTATTTT. Full variable domain (remainder filled in from reference TRBV5-6 and TRBJ2-3): DAGVTQSPTHLIKTRGQQVTLRCSPKSGHDTVSWYQQALGQGPQFIFQYYEEEERQRGNFPDRFSGHQFPNYSSELNVNALLLGDSALYLCASSIGQGTDTQYFGPGTRLTVL.

This clone was detected a few times. The chain uses TRBV5-4 and TRBJ2-2; TRBD1 matches at 10 bases. This CDR3 spans 15 amino acids. The V gene's germline CDR1 is SGHNT and CDR2 YYREEE (reference sequence). Trimming cost V 2 bases and J 7 bases; bases outside gene matches: 5. Here the CDR3 reads CASSLGQGVVGELFF. The CDR3 DNA reads as TGTGCCAGCAGCTTAGGACAGGGGGTCGTCGGGGAGCTGTTTTTT.

The CDR3 sequence is CASSWGQGLYEQYF. CDR3 bases: TGTGCCAGCAGCTGGGGACAGGGGCTTTACGAGCAGTACTTC. The V and J genes are TRBV7-6 and TRBJ2-5; 10 nucleotides line up with TRBD1. The tail of the sequence fits TRBJ2-7 better, so the J call may be wrong. This CDR3 has 14 residues. Germline lookup yields CDR1 SGHVS and CDR2 FNYEAQ.

The chain is built from TRBV30 and TRBJ1-4; tentatively, D is TRBD1 (5 bases). The CDR3 totals 12 residues. V lost 7 bases and J lost 3, with 9 bases in between. Germline loops: CDR1 GTSNPN, CDR2 SVGIG (reference sequence). CDR3 amino acids: CASGLANEKLFF. The CDR3 coding sequence is TGTGCCTCGGGACTGGCTAATGAAAAACTGTTTTTT.

The V call is TRBV5-6, the J call TRBJ1-2, with D perhaps TRBD1 (5 bases). Trimming removed 4 bases at V and 4 bases at J, with 20 bases between. Germline CDR1 and CDR2: SGHDT and YYEEEE. The CDR3 extends over 16 amino acids. The CDR3 bases are TGTGCCAGCAGCCTCCGGAGTGGGAGGGGTCCCTATGGCTACACCTTC. Residues: CASSLRSGRGPYGYTF.

The V and J genes are TRBV5-4 and TRBJ1-2; TRBD1 matches 9 bases. The CDR3 covers 14 residues. V lost 7 bases to trimming and J lost 4 bases; unmatched junction nucleotides: 8. Germline CDR1 SGHNT, CDR2 YYREEE (reference sequence). The CDR3 DNA sequence: TGTGCCAGCGCCAGGGGACAGGGAGTCTATGGCTACACCTTC. Its protein is CASARGQGVYGYTF.

The chain has TRBV28 and TRBJ1-1, with D tentatively TRBD1 (6 bases). This CDR3 region has 14 residues. CDR1 is MDHEN, CDR2 SYDVKM, per germline. V was pared by 3 bases and J by 2 bases, with 10 bases between. CDR3 residues: CASSFGGYNTEAFF. The CDR3 nucleotides are TGTGCCAGCAGTTTTGGGGGCTACAACACTGAAGCTTTCTTT.

Here the CDR3 DNA reads TGCAGCGTTGAAAATGATGGGGGCCCCCACTACGAGCAGTACTTC. Translated, it gives CSVENDGGPHYEQYF. The chain has TRBV29-1 and TRBJ2-7; possible D gene TRBD1, 6 bases. Germline V gene lookup returns CDR1 SQVTM and CDR2 ANQGSEA. V dropped 2 bases and J dropped 3 bases, with 17 bases sitting between them. The CDR3 is 15 amino acids.

This clone was picked up a small number of times. CDR3 region: CAISEGGASNQPQHF. As DNA, the CDR3 is TGTGCCATCAGCGAAGGGGGGGCTAGCAATCAGCCCCAGCATTTT. The chain is built from TRBV10-3 and TRBJ1-5; possibly TRBD1 for D (6 bases). CDR1 is ENHRY, CDR2 SYGVKD, per germline. Trimming took off 6 bases at V and 0 bases at J, with 12 bases between the two ends. This CDR3 has 15 amino acids.

The rearrangement links TRBV29-1 to TRBJ2-7; 7 nucleotides align to TRBD1. Germline loops: CDR1 SQVTM, CDR2 ANQGSEA. The CDR3 consists of 14 residues. Germline trimming cut 5 bases from V and 4 bases from J; bases unmatched to any gene: 11. The CDR3: CSVYDRDHPYEQYF. CDR3 DNA: TGCAGCGTTTATGACAGGGATCATCCTTACGAGCAGTACTTC.

The CDR3 here is CASSNSRRGGPSSYEQYF. DNA of the CDR3: TGTGCCAGCAGCAATAGCCGGCGCGGGGGGCCTTCCTCCTACGAGCAGTACTTC. The chain recombines TRBV7-9 with TRBJ2-7, with TRBD2 matching over 8 bases. Germline V gene lookup returns CDR1 SEHNR and CDR2 FQNEAQ (reference sequence). The CDR3 spans 18 residues. Losses at the gene ends were 5 bases for V and 0 bases for J; bases not matched to a gene: 15.

The chain uses TRBV18 and TRBJ1-5; possible D gene TRBD1, 5 bases. CDR3 length equals 15 residues. Germline V gene sequence: CDR1 KGHSH, CDR2 LQKENI. V lost 3 bases and J lost 2, with 11 bases in between. The CDR3: CASSPSAGGNQPQHF. In DNA form, the CDR3 reads TGTGCCAGCTCACCCTCCGCGGGGGGCAATCAGCCCCAGCATTTT.

The chain's CDR3 is CASSFGQGSVGGTEAFF. CDR3 bases: TGTGCCAGCAGCTTTGGGCAGGGTTCAGTGGGGGGCACTGAAGCTTTCTTT. The V and J genes are TRBV5-4 and TRBJ1-1, with a tentative D call TRBD1 (5 bases). This CDR3 has 17 residues. Trimming removed 2 bases at V and 4 bases at J, with 21 bases between. The germline gives CDR1 SGHNT, CDR2 YYREEE (reference sequence).

CDR3 in DNA: TGTGCCAGCAGGGTAGCGGGAGACTCTGGGGCCAACGTCCTGACTTTC. Protein sequence: CASRVAGDSGANVLTF. The chain joins TRBV7-3 to TRBJ2-6, with 9 bases fitting TRBD2. CDR3 size: 16 residues. CDR1 and CDR2 (germline): SGHTA, FQGTGA. V lost 6 bases to trimming and J lost 0 bases; unmatched junction nucleotides: 3.

This clone has a handful of counts. The chain recombines TRBV4-2 with TRBJ2-2; TRBD2 might be the D (5 bases). The germline CDR1 and CDR2 sequences are LGHNA and YNFKEQ. This CDR3 region has 13 residues. Deletions cut 4 bases from V and 7 bases from J, with 10 bases between. The CDR3 DNA reads as TGTGCCAGCAGCCCGGGATCAGTCGGGGAGCTGTTTTTT. It codes for CASSPGSVGELFF.

The chain recombines TRBV9 with TRBJ2-3, with 7 bases matching TRBD2. Germline-derived CDR1 and CDR2 are SGDLS and YYNGEE. The V gene end was trimmed by 4 bases and the J gene end by 1 base; junction bases not matched to a gene: 9. This CDR3 is built from 16 residues. The CDR3 coding sequence is TGTGCCAGCAGCCCCGACGGGGGGTCACGCACAGATACGCAGTATTTT. Encoded protein: CASSPDGGSRTDTQYF. The full variable domain, its missing parts supplied by reference TRBV9 and TRBJ2-3, is DSGVTQTPKHLITATGQRVTLRCSPRSGDLSVYWYQQSLDQGLQFLIQYYNGEERAKGNILERFSAQQFPDLHSELNLSSLELGDSALYFCASSPDGGSRTDTQYFGPGTRLTVL.

In its sample, this clone was seen a few times. The chain joins TRBV4-1 to TRBJ2-1; the match to TRBD2 covers 10 bases. Trimming removed 0 bases from V and 9 bases from J; junction bases left unmatched: 11. Germline V gene lookup returns CDR1 MGHRA and CDR2 YSYEKL. This CDR3 region has 17 residues. Here the CDR3 reads CASSQDPASGGAAEQFF. CDR3 nucleotide sequence: TGCGCCAGCAGCCAAGATCCTGCCAGCGGGGGGGCCGCTGAGCAGTTCTTC.

This chain connects TRBV9 to TRBJ2-3, with D uncertain. V was shortened by 0 bases and J by 5 bases, with 4 bases between the two germline ends. The germline V gene has CDR1 SGDLS and CDR2 YYNGEE. The CDR3 is 12 amino acids. The CDR3 spells CASSVVRDTQYF. Here the CDR3 DNA reads TGTGCCAGCAGCGTAGTCAGAGATACGCAGTATTTT.

The rearrangement joins TRBV5-4 to TRBJ1-3, with 8 bases fitting TRBD1. The germline CDR1 and CDR2 sequences are SGHNT and YYREEE (reference sequence). After removal of 4 bases from V and 5 bases from J, the junction contained 14 bases not matched to a gene. This CDR3 contains 17 residues. CDR3 in DNA: TGTGCCAGCAGCACTAGGACAGGGTTAGATTCGAGAAACACCATATATTTT. Translated, it gives CASSTRTGLDSRNTIYF.

V and J are TRBV13 and TRBJ2-1; 12 bases align to TRBD2. CDR1 is PRHDT, CDR2 FYEKMQ, per germline (reference sequence). Trimming cost V 2 bases and J 8 bases; bases outside gene matches: 4. The CDR3 sequence is 15 residues long. Written as DNA, the CDR3 is TGTGCCAGCAGCTTACTAGCGGGGGGGCTCGATGAGCAGTTCTTC. This encodes CASSLLAGGLDEQFF.

V gene TRBV7-2 combines with J gene TRBJ1-1; D not certain. Germline V gene sequence: CDR1 SGHTA, CDR2 FQGNSA. The CDR3 has 11 residues. Trimming shortened V by 1 base and J by 7 bases, and 4 bases separated the two germline ends. This chain's CDR3 is CASSLGGEAFF. The CDR3 bases are TGTGCCAGCAGCTTAGGCGGTGAAGCTTTCTTT.

This clone was detected a few times. The chain recombines TRBV6-1 with TRBJ1-5; 7 bases map to TRBD1. The CDR3 totals 13 residues. Germline loops: CDR1 MNHNS, CDR2 SASEGT. V trimming: 1 base; J trimming: 7 bases; junction bases outside the gene matches: 1. The CDR3 sequence: CASSEGDRQPQHF. In DNA, the CDR3 is TGTGCCAGCAGTGAAGGGGACAGACAGCCCCAGCATTTT.

This chain joins TRBV28 and TRBJ1-5, with a possible D match to TRBD1 (6 bases). CDR3 length: 13 amino acids. Deletions cut 6 bases from V and 7 bases from J, with 13 bases between. Looked up from germline, CDR1 is MDHEN and CDR2 is SYDVKM. The CDR3 DNA is TGTGCCAGCAGGATGTCAGGGGACCAGCCCCAGCATTTT. Its protein is CASRMSGDQPQHF.

The rearrangement uses TRBV10-3 and TRBJ1-5; 7 bases map to TRBD1. J gave up 5 bases and V 8 bases, and 0 bases lay outside the gene matches. Germline lookup yields CDR1 ENHRY and CDR2 SYGVKD. The CDR3 runs to 11 residues. The CDR3 DNA follows: TGTGCCATCGGACAGGATCAGCCCCAGCATTTT. Translating it yields CAIGQDQPQHF.

This chain connects TRBV28 to TRBJ1-2; D ambiguous. Germline V gene sequence: CDR1 MDHEN, CDR2 SYDVKM. The CDR3 has 13 residues. V was cut by 2 bases and J by 0 bases, with 4 bases left in between. CDR3 amino acids: CASSLATNYGYTF. The CDR3 nucleotides read TGTGCCAGCAGTTTAGCTACTAACTATGGCTACACCTTC.